This TCR beta chain is from a study of blood T cells in healthy people across ages (dated by TCRdb to the mid-2010s). A note on the overall study: In model experiments, template switching captured roughly one uniquely barcoded TCR beta cDNA molecule for every two T cells. The study measured age-related changes in TCR beta repertoire diversity using deep sequencing normalized with unique cDNA molecular identifiers. Two additional independent replicas of 1 million unique cDNA reads from the same blood draw were analyzed for two donors (one aged 18 to 30 and one aged 80 or older). Four age groups were formed from the donors: young (average roughly 16 years), middle-aged (around 40), aged (approximately 60) and long-lived (more than 75). Donors of different ages were randomly distributed across sequencing lanes to avoid experimental bias.

In the germline V gene, CDR1 corresponds to KGHDR and CDR2 to SFDVKD. The CDR3 sequence holds 16 residues, the cysteine and phenylalanine included. Solely the CDR3 DNA is kept, with 48 bases framed from the first base. The library was prepared using 5' RACE. Sequencing was carried out with an Illumina HiSeq 2500. A second PCR of roughly 6 to 11 cycles was run with a J-beta primer mix and a sample-barcoded 5' primer. A template-switch 5' adaptor carrying 12 random nucleotides introduced a unique molecular identifier onto each TCR beta cDNA molecule. Each sample yielded at least 2.5 million CDR3-containing paired-end reads. First-strand cDNA was synthesized from all RNA with the Mint cDNA synthesis kit, primed by a TRBC-specific oligonucleotide. All cDNA was treated with uracil-DNA glycosylase and then went through a first 18-cycle PCR with the universal primers M1SS and BC2_uni_R. The paper's processing steps were these. For normalization, 1 million high-quality reads, each with a distinct molecular identifier, were randomly selected from each sample. Reads sharing molecular identifiers were discarded rather than binned into consensus sequences. MiTCR, set to a Q25 quality threshold and the strictest error-elimination algorithm, was used for CDR3 identification, clonotype clustering and error correction. A nonparametric unseen species model with Euler transformation was used to estimate a lower bound on total TCR beta diversity. The public reads were reanalyzed by TCRdb: fastp trimming at Q25, MiXCR alignment, in-frame beta chains only. Each record represents a unique CDR3 protein, reported with the most common genes and DNA among its rows. Clone size and V and J calls follow TCRdb, not the original study. The sample records about 670,000 distinct CDR3 sequences, 52% of which are singletons. Roughly 14% of the sample rests with the top ten.

Donors were approximately 42 systemically healthy Caucasian individuals from Russia aged roughly 6 to 90 years. Each donor gave 9 to 10 milliliters of peripheral blood, collected into EDTA-treated Vacutainer tubes. Ficoll-Paque density-gradient centrifugation was used to isolate PBMCs, with at least 7 million per sample. Trizol reagent was used to extract total RNA from PBMCs, with at least 5.5 micrograms per sample. The percentages of naive CD45RAhigh/CD27high T cells were determined by flow cytometry on a PBMC aliquot from every donor. For this clonotype: The target of this receptor is not known. At one end, the junction sequence differs from germline, possibly due to a read error.

The research as a whole found: Observed TCR beta diversity per million T cells fell roughly linearly with age, and a significant reduction was already apparent by age approximately 40. Estimates of total diversity based on one million sequenced T cells were considered lower bounds and underestimates. Bulk unsorted PBMC profiling prevented conclusive comparison of naive and antigen-experienced compartments. Because the CMV infection status of the donors was unknown, age-related changes in expanded clonotypes may potentially have been confounded. There was a strong correlation between observed TCR beta diversity and the percentage of naive T cells measured by flow cytometry. Compared with the aged group, more naive CD4+ T cells, fewer expanded clones and increased TCR diversity were shown by the long-lived group, suggesting age selection.

The sample was blood. Recombination linked TRBV24-1 to TRBJ2-1; the D gene is unclear. The sequence was collected from a woman aged 80 or over in good health. The DNA is as follows: TGTGCCACCAGTACCACGGGTCCGGACCGATACAATGAGCGGTTCTTC. The resulting protein is CATSTTGPDRYNERFF.